The present TCR beta chain was sequenced within a study of blood T cell repertoires in COVID-19. Study-wide background: Samples representing acute and convalescent COVID-19 were sourced from the United States, Italy and Spain. The cDNA or gDNA used as material had been derived from T cells, B-cell-depleted T cells, or PBMCs.

Methods used by the authors: Reference gene primers were amplified, and this amplification served to estimate nucleated cell counts. The data were produced by immunoSEQ multiplex PCR, yet TCRdb's version contains in-frame clones alone and is incomplete. V, J and clone size are taken as reported in that table, and D and trimming were inferred from the DNA itself. The sample records about 120,000 clones, about 85% being singletons. From germline, CDR1 is GTSNPN and CDR2 SVGIG (reference sequence). Unmatched junction bases numbered 7, after V lost 1 base and J lost 5 bases. This CDR3 spans 15 amino acids.

V usage is TRBV30 and J usage is TRBJ2-5, with 10 bases fitting TRBD2. This sequence originates from a man aged 55-75 years with acute or convalescent COVID-19. Specimen: peripheral blood. The CDR3 loop reads CAWSAGLADLETQYF. CDR3 coding DNA: TGTGCCTGGAGTGCCGGACTAGCGGACTTGGAGACCCAGTACTTC.